This T cell receptor beta chain was sequenced in a study of OX40 agonist ivuxolimab in advanced cancers. About the study: Recorded diagnoses for dose-escalation patients were hepatocellular carcinoma, melanoma, renal cell or head and neck cancer. Findings of the study overall: Expansion of clones was among the lowest in partial responders at 0.1-3.0 mg/kg.

Only in-frame clones appear in the TCRdb table, and some are missing; sequencing was by immunoSEQ multiplex PCR. The top ten hold 21% of the sample, which has tens of thousands of clones, 65% to 85% seen once. Exclusion applied to patients with autoimmune disease history or systemic immunosuppression. Comment on this clone: The antigen is unknown.

The TCR comes from an adult with an advanced solid tumor such as melanoma, head and neck, liver or kidney cancer. The specimen was CD4+ or CD8+ T cells sorted from blood, collected in a trial of the OX40 agonist ivuxolimab.

The chain's CDR3 is CASSEGTVNTEAFF. In DNA, the CDR3 is TGTGCCAGCTCAGAAGGGACAGTGAACACTGAAGCTTTCTTT. The genes are TRBV18 and TRBJ1-1, with 7 bases matching TRBD1. CDR3 length equals 14 residues. Trimming took 5 bases from V and 0 from J; bases not matched to a gene: 3. CDR1 is KGHSH and CDR2 is LQKENI in the germline V gene. The entire variable domain, with the rest obtained from reference TRBV18 and TRBJ1-1, is as follows: NAGVMQNPRHLVRRRGQEARLRCSPMKGHSHVYWYRQLPEEGLKFMVYLQKENIIDESGMPKERFSAEFPKEGPSILRIQQVVRGDSAAYFCASSEGTVNTEAFFGQGTRLTVV.